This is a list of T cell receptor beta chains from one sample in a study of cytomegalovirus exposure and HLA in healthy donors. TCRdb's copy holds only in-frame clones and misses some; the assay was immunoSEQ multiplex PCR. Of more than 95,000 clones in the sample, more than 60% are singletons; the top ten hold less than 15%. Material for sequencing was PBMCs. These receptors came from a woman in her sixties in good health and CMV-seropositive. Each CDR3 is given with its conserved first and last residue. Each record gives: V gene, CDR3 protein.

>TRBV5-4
CASSSKLDQETQYF
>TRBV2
CASSTSTSTDTQYF
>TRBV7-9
CASSFPRGSENTEAFF
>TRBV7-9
CASSPGGLSAPYEQYF
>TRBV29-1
CSVNSGSSYEQYF
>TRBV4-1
CASSQAGLNTGELFF
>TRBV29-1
CSVESDRGYTF
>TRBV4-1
CASSQATGGSSPEAFF
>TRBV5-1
CASSLAGGYNEKLFF
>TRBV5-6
CASSTWGADTQYF
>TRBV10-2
CASSVSGVGSPLHF
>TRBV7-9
CASSFRQSDNSPLHF
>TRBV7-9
CASSSPDREAGELFF
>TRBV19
CASSAGDRATEAFF
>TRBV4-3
CASSQGDRASGYTF
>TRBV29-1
CSVDQGAGQYF
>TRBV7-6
CASSTNRAPSTYEQYF
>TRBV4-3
CASSQDWSAAGDRKSYTF
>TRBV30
CAWRVAGGSYNEQFF
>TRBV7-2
CASSLSETQYF
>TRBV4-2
CASSQVTGGSSGANVLTF
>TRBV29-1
CSAGDPPGQYF
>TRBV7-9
CASSLAASQGSYGYTF
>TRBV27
CASSLRGGASYEQYF
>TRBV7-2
CASSLGWDRGTYGYTF
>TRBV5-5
CASSLAATAIYNSPLHF
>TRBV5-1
CASSLGQDIATGELFF
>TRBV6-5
CASSGTGNNQPQHF
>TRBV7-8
CASSTTTGNQPQHF
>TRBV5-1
CASSFGTSGGYTGELFF
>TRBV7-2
CASTMRDRGDGYTF
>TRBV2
CASSGEASTDTQYF
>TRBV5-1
CASSLDPGPPGGNEQFF
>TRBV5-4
CASSLMDNRNEKLFF
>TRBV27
CASSYGRNTEAFF
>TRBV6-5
CASSAGVYGYTF
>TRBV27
CASSRTGGGYTF
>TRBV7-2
CASSLEAGDGYTF
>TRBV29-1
CSVDFGGRDEQFF
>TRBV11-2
CASSLLAGGITDTQYF
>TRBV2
CASSPLTRHGAFF
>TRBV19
CASSIEQSPEKELFF
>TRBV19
CASSLRRTVSSGANVLTF
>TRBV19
CASSAGTGGIGAFF
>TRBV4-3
CASSQDVGGRYGYTF
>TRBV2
CASSEQSYGYTF
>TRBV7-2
CASSLAGRGGANVLTF
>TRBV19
CASTTGGGSETQYF
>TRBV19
CATSWKGGANTEAFF
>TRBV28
CASSLSSGYNEQFF
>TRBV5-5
CASSLRDSLETNYGYTF
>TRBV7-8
CASSLLVGGTLFF
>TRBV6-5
CASSYSGTGLTYEQYF
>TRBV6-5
CASKREIAYNEQFF
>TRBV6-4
CASSDSTGGSTEAFF
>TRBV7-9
CASNPDTSDEQFF
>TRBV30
CAWTGPITLASNREQFF
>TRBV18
CASSPTGVEAFF
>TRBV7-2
CASSLDRGPYGYTF
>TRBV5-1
CASSLVSGGTDTQYF